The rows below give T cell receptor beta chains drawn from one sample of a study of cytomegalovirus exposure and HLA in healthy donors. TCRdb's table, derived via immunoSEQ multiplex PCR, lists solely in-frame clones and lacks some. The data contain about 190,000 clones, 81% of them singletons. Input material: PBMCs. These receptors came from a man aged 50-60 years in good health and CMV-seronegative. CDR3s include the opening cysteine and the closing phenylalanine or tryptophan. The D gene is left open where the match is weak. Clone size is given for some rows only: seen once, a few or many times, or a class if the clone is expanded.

DNA: TGTGCCAGCAGTGTAGTTCCCCACTATGGCTACACCTTC; CDR3: CASSVVPHYGYTF; size: -; J: TRBJ1-2; V: TRBV2; D: -; length: 13
DNA: TGTGCCAGCAGCCCTAGCGGGGGGGCAGTAGATACGCAGTATTTT; CDR3: CASSPSGGAVDTQYF; size: -; J: TRBJ2-3; V: TRBV9; D: TRBD2; length: 15
DNA: TGTGCCAGTAGTAGAGGGGGAGACAGGGCTGAAAACATTCAGTACTTC; CDR3: CASSRGGDRAENIQYF; size: -; J: TRBJ2-4; V: TRBV19; D: TRBD1; length: 16
DNA: TGTGCCAGCAGTACGGACAGCGATAGCAATCAGCCCCAGCATTTT; CDR3: CASSTDSDSNQPQHF; size: -; J: TRBJ1-5; V: TRBV6-1; D: -; length: 15
DNA: TGTGCCAGTAGCCCTAGCGGGGGGCTCTCCTACGAGCAGTACTTC; CDR3: CASSPSGGLSYEQYF; size: -; J: TRBJ2-7; V: TRBV19; D: TRBD2; length: 15
DNA: TGCGCCAGCACCCTAGATATAGTAGCGGGGAAAACGAACACCGGGGAGCTGTTTTTT; CDR3: CASTLDIVAGKTNTGELFF; size: -; J: TRBJ2-2; V: TRBV4-1; D: TRBD2; length: 19
DNA: TGCGCCAGCAGCCGAAGAGCGGGGGGGCAAGAGACCCAGTACTTC; CDR3: CASSRRAGGQETQYF; size: -; J: TRBJ2-5; V: TRBV4-3; D: TRBD2; length: 15
DNA: TGTGCCAGCAGTTGGGGACTAGCGGGGGGCACAGATACGCAGTATTTT; CDR3: CASSWGLAGGTDTQYF; size: -; J: TRBJ2-3; V: TRBV6-5; D: TRBD2; length: 16
DNA: TGTGCCAGCAGCTTAACAGGGGCCAGCACTGAAGCTTTCTTT; CDR3: CASSLTGASTEAFF; size: -; J: TRBJ1-1; V: TRBV5-8; D: TRBD1; length: 14
DNA: TGTGCCTGGATGGTGGACTTGGATACGCAGTATTTT; CDR3: CAWMVDLDTQYF; size: -; J: TRBJ2-3; V: TRBV30; D: -; length: 12
DNA: TGCAGCGTCGAGGGGGCATCGAACACCGGGGAGCTGTTTTTT; CDR3: CSVEGASNTGELFF; size: -; J: TRBJ2-2; V: TRBV29-1; D: TRBD1; length: 14
DNA: TGTAAAGCAATTATAGCAGAACCTAATGAAAAACTGTTTTTT; CDR3: CKAIIAEPNEKLFF; size: -; J: TRBJ1-4; V: TRBV25-1; D: -; length: 14
DNA: TGTGCCAGCAGCTCAGCGGGACAGCGTGGCTCCTACGAGCAGTACTTC; CDR3: CASSSAGQRGSYEQYF; size: -; J: TRBJ2-7; V: TRBV7-9; D: -; length: 16
DNA: TGTGCCAGCAGCTCTCCGGGACAGGGTCAAGAGACCCAGTACTTC; CDR3: CASSSPGQGQETQYF; size: -; J: TRBJ2-5; V: TRBV5-6; D: TRBD1; length: 15
DNA: TGTGCCAGCAGCCCGGACAGGCTAGCTTTCTTT; CDR3: CASSPDRLAFF; size: -; J: TRBJ1-1; V: TRBV7-9; D: TRBD1; length: 11
DNA: TGTGCCAGCAGTTTCCTCGGGTCTTTGGAGTACTTC; CDR3: CASSFLGSLEYF; size: once; J: TRBJ2-7; V: TRBV27; D: -; length: 12
DNA: TGTGCCAGCCACCCGGGCAGGGGCGTAGTGAACACCATATATTTT; CDR3: CASHPGRGVVNTIYF; size: -; J: TRBJ1-3; V: TRBV7-9; D: -; length: 15
DNA: TGTGCCAGACAGCCGGGGGGAGGGGACCGTAAAGAGACCCAGTACTTC; CDR3: CARQPGGGDRKETQYF; size: -; J: TRBJ2-5; V: TRBV27; D: TRBD2; length: 16
DNA: TGTGCCAGCAGTGAAGCTAGCGGGGGGGCCGGGGAGCTGTTTTTT; CDR3: CASSEASGGAGELFF; size: -; J: TRBJ2-2; V: TRBV6-1; D: TRBD2; length: 15
DNA: TGTGCCAGCAGTGAGGACAGGGGGCGTACGGAGCCCCAGCATTTT; CDR3: CASSEDRGRTEPQHF; size: -; J: TRBJ1-5; V: TRBV2; D: TRBD1; length: 15
DNA: TGTGCCAGCAGCTCTCAAGGGACAGGGGTTTACAATGAGCAGTTCTTC; CDR3: CASSSQGTGVYNEQFF; size: -; J: TRBJ2-1; V: TRBV7-2; D: TRBD1; length: 16
DNA: TGCGCCAGCAGCTCACTACGGGATACGCAGTATTTT; CDR3: CASSSLRDTQYF; size: -; J: TRBJ2-3; V: TRBV5-1; D: -; length: 12
DNA: TGTGCCAGTAGTATAGGGGGAGTCCCCTACGAGCAGTACTTC; CDR3: CASSIGGVPYEQYF; size: -; J: TRBJ2-7; V: TRBV19; D: -; length: 14
DNA: TGTGCCAGCAGCCCTCAAGGGCGGGGGGGCCAGAATGAGCAGTTCTTC; CDR3: CASSPQGRGGQNEQFF; size: once; J: TRBJ2-1; V: TRBV2; D: TRBD2; length: 16
DNA: TGCGCCAGCAGTGAATTAGCGGGGGGGGTAGAGACCCAGTACTTC; CDR3: CASSELAGGVETQYF; size: -; J: TRBJ2-5; V: TRBV10-2; D: TRBD2; length: 15